Sequencing of this TCR beta chain was carried out in a study of T-cell memory formation after mild COVID-19. Study-wide background: Clustering of TCRs was largely donor specific.

TCRdb re-derived calls from the 5' RACE reads in MiXCR, one entry per CDR3 protein. Here the sample spans under 650,000 distinct CDR3 sequences, more than 15% being singletons. This CDR3 region has 15 residues. Germline V gene lookup returns CDR1 SGHTA and CDR2 FQGNSA. V lost 5 bases, J lost 4 bases, and 6 bases stayed unmatched. The sample consisted of PBMCs or a T cell subset sorted from them (not recorded which). This chain joins TRBV7-2 and TRBJ2-1, with 9 bases matching TRBD1. The sequence was obtained from an adult woman who had mild COVID-19 (a few samples of this study predate the infection). Cell type and time point are not known. CDR3 bases: TGTGCCAGCAGCCCTAAGACAGGGGGATACAATGAGCAGTTCTTC. Translating gives CASSPKTGGYNEQFF.